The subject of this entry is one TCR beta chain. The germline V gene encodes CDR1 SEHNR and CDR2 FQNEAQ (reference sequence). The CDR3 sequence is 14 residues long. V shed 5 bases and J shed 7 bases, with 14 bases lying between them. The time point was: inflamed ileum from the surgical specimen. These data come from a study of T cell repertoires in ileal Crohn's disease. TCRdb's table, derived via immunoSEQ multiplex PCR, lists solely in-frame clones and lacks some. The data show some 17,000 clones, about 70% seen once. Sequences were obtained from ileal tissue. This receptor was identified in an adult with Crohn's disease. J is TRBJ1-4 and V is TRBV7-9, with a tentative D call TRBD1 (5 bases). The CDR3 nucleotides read TGTGCCAGCAGCATCGGGACGACGAGTGAAAAACTGTTTTTT. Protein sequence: CASSIGTTSEKLFF.